These 5 T cell receptor beta chains were all obtained from the same sample, sequenced in a study of regulatory T cells in long-lasting Graves disease. In building TCR beta libraries, iRepertoire HTBI primers were used together with Arm-PCR of CDR3 regions. Using its own MiXCR run on the multiplex PCR reads, TCRdb lists one record per CDR3 protein. The table shows over 300,000 distinct CDR3 sequences, with around 20% occurring only once. The time point denotes: persistent/refractory GD, antithyroid drugs over 5 years with positive TRAb. Preparation of the TCR library used RNA extracted from PBMCs. The specimen comprised peripheral blood mononuclear cells (PBMCs), sampled when the disease was refractory, from a patient treated with antithyroid drugs. Every receptor here comes from a female donor with Graves disease.

Comment on this clonotype: The conserved phenylalanine or tryptophan is not found at the CDR3 terminus, so this likely reflects a read error. This chain links TRBV6-2 or TRBV6-3 with TRBJ1-1; a weak D match, TRBD1 (5 bases). Germline CDR1 and CDR2: MNHEY and SVGEGT. The CDR3 length is 14 residues. The V gene lost 3 bases and the J gene lost 1 base, with 9 bases spanning the gap. CDR3: CASSYSGANTEAFC. The CDR3 DNA follows: TGTGCCAGCAGTTATTCCGGGGCGAACACTGAAGCTTTCTGT.

Worth noting for this clonotype: This could be a read error, since a much larger clone is one nucleotide away. J is TRBJ1-1 and V is TRBV3-1, with TRBD1 matching 11 bases. The germline CDR1 and CDR2 sequences are LGHDT and YNNKEL (reference sequence). There are 14 residues in the CDR3. In DNA form, the CDR3 reads TGTGCCGGCAGCCAGGGGACAGGGGGCACTGAAGCTTTCTTT. Amino acids: CAGSQGTGGTEAFF.

This clonotype showed up many times. The CDR3 DNA follows: TGTGCCAGCAGGCCTCGGACAGGGGTTGGCTACACCTTC. The encoded protein is CASRPRTGVGYTF. J is TRBJ1-2 and V is TRBV11-1; 9 bases agree with TRBD1. V shed 6 bases, J shed 7 bases, and the junction held 6 bases outside the gene matches. The CDR3 contains 13 residues. CDR1 and CDR2 from the germline V gene are SGHAT and FQDESV (reference sequence).

Ten or more counts support this clonotype. The rearrangement links TRBV20-1 to TRBJ2-7; the match to TRBD2 covers 8 bases. The CDR3 totals 13 residues. Trimming removed 3 bases from V and 2 bases from J; junction bases left unmatched: 3. Germline-derived CDR1 and CDR2 are DFQATT and SNEGSKA (reference sequence). The CDR3 region is CSASRGGPYEQYF. CDR3 coding DNA: TGCAGTGCTAGCCGGGGGGGTCCCTACGAGCAGTACTTC.

This clonotype was found many times. The rearrangement uses TRBV20-1 and TRBJ1-4; the D gene is possibly TRBD1 (6 bases). Trimming shortened V by 6 bases and J by 4 bases, and 12 bases separated the two germline ends. Germline loops: CDR1 DFQATT, CDR2 SNEGSKA (reference sequence). The CDR3 spans 13 residues. CDR3 sequence reads: CSAQTGFNEKLFF. The CDR3 nucleotides are TGCAGTGCCCAAACAGGGTTTAATGAAAAACTGTTTTTT.